These T cell receptor beta chains were read from a single sample in a study of regulatory T cells in long-lasting Graves disease. MiXCR was run by TCRdb on the multiplex PCR reads, yielding one entry per CDR3 protein. This sample has under 450,000 distinct CDR3 sequences, with about a sixth found just once. This sample also belongs to another study, concerning T cells in Graves' hyperthyroidism and ophthalmopathy.

Sequenced material: peripheral blood mononuclear cells (PBMCs), taken at new diagnosis, from a patient treated with antithyroid drugs. The source is a young woman with Graves disease. Each CDR3 is given with its conserved first and last residue. Each record gives: D gene, clone size, J gene, V gene, CDR3 protein, CDR3 DNA. A D gene is named only where the DNA matches it firmly. Clone size is not always given. Where it is, it says once, few, many or a class for expanded clones.

TRBD2	NA	TRBJ2-2	TRBV11-2	CASSSTTSGRVLAGELFF	TGTGCCAGCAGCTCGACGACTAGCGGGAGGGTCTTAGCCGGGGAGCTGTTTTTT
TRBD1	many	TRBJ2-7	TRBV11-3	CASSQTGGAGYEQYF	TGTGCCAGCAGCCAAACAGGGGGCGCAGGCTACGAGCAGTACTTC
NA	few	TRBJ1-4	TRBV2	CASARGRANEKLFF	TGTGCCAGCGCCCGAGGCAGGGCCAATGAAAAACTGTTTTTT
NA	few	TRBJ2-2	TRBV4-1	CASSQESTSNTGELFF	TGCGCCAGCAGCCAAGAGAGTACTAGCAACACCGGGGAGCTGTTTTTT
TRBD2	NA	TRBJ2-3	TRBV29-1	CSVTGTSGRVDTQYF	TGCAGCGTAACCGGGACTAGCGGGAGGGTGGATACGCAGTATTTT
NA	NA	TRBJ2-1	TRBV19	CASSTRAGRFDNEQFF	TGTGCCAGTAGTACGCGTGCGGGGAGGTTCGACAATGAGCAGTTCTTC
NA	many	TRBJ1-5	TRBV7-8	CASTSRLGNQPQHF	TGTGCCAGCACCTCGCGGTTGGGCAATCAGCCCCAGCATTTT
NA	NA	TRBJ1-5	TRBV6-2/TRBV6-3	CASRGGGSGQPQHF	TGTGCCAGCAGAGGGGGGGGGTCCGGACAGCCCCAGCATTTT
NA	few	TRBJ2-2	TRBV29-1	CSVLGGGSVPGELFF	TGCAGCGTTCTAGGGGGCGGGAGCGTTCCCGGGGAGCTGTTTTTT
NA	NA	TRBJ1-5	TRBV6-2/TRBV6-3	CASRMTVSNQPQHF	TGTGCCAGCAGAATGACAGTGAGCAATCAGCCCCAGCATTTT
TRBD1	many	TRBJ1-1	TRBV5-1	CASSPGTEYMNTEAFF	TGCGCCAGCAGCCCCGGGACAGAGTACATGAACACTGAAGCTTTCTTT
TRBD1	NA	TRBJ2-2	TRBV2	CASSSGTGAQTGELFF	TGTGCCAGCAGTTCCGGGACAGGGGCGCAGACCGGGGAGCTGTTTTTT
NA	few	TRBJ1-2	TRBV4-1	CASSQTQVSNYGYTF	TGCGCCAGCAGCCAAACACAGGTTTCTAACTATGGCTACACCTTC
TRBD1	NA	TRBJ1-1	TRBV20-1	CSASSGTANTEAFF	TGCAGTGCTTCATCCGGGACAGCTAACACTGAAGCTTTCTTT
TRBD1	many	TRBJ2-7	TRBV5-1	CASSLLPGQGRDEQYF	TGCGCCAGCAGCTTACTACCGGGACAGGGGCGGGACGAGCAGTACTTC
NA	many	TRBJ2-3	TRBV6-1	CASSDPPGGGTDTQYF	TGTGCCAGCAGTGATCCGCCAGGGGGGGGCACAGATACGCAGTATTTT
TRBD1	few	TRBJ1-4	TRBV3-1	CASSRGQLNEKLFF	TGTGCCAGCAGCCGGGGACAGTTAAATGAAAAACTGTTTTTT
TRBD2	many	TRBJ2-7	TRBV20-1	CSAGIAGASYEQYF	TGCAGTGCTGGAATAGCGGGGGCCTCCTACGAGCAGTACTTC
NA	many	TRBJ1-2	TRBV30	CAWIGTDRLYGYTF	TGTGCCTGGATAGGGACTGACCGGCTCTATGGCTACACCTTC
TRBD1	few	TRBJ1-3	TRBV20-1	CSASKQGSGNTIYF	TGCAGTGCGAGCAAACAGGGGTCTGGAAACACCATATATTTT
TRBD2	few	TRBJ2-3	TRBV5-1	CASSSQGTSGGPDTQYF	TGCGCCAGCAGCAGCCAAGGGACTAGCGGGGGTCCAGATACGCAGTATTTT
TRBD1	few	TRBJ1-6	TRBV6-1	CASRLGDRGSSPLHF	TGTGCCAGCAGATTGGGTGACAGGGGAAGCTCACCCCTCCACTTT
TRBD1	many	TRBJ2-3	TRBV5-1	CASSLVGTGSVNTQYF	TGCGCCAGCAGCTTGGTCGGGACAGGGAGTGTAAATACGCAGTATTTT
NA	many	TRBJ1-5	TRBV2	CASRQQDRFQPQHF	TGTGCCAGCAGACAACAGGACAGATTTCAGCCCCAGCATTTT
TRBD1	many	TRBJ2-1	TRBV7-3	CASSLQGAGDNEQFF	TGTGCCAGCAGCCTACAGGGGGCGGGGGACAATGAGCAGTTCTTC
NA	many	TRBJ2-6	TRBV6-5	CASSFLSRGSGANVLTF	TGTGCCAGCAGTTTTTTATCCAGGGGAAGTGGGGCCAACGTCCTGACTTTC
TRBD1	many	TRBJ2-1	TRBV30	CAWSRDSYYNEQFF	TGTGCCTGGAGCCGGGACAGCTACTACAATGAGCAGTTCTTC
NA	NA	TRBJ1-5	TRBV15	CATSKSPGLKDQPQHF	TGTGCCACCAGCAAGTCCCCAGGGTTAAAGGATCAGCCCCAGCATTTT
TRBD1	few	TRBJ1-1	TRBV29-1	CSVGRGPFAFF	TGCAGCGTTGGAAGGGGGCCGTTTGCTTTCTTT
NA	many	TRBJ2-2	TRBV11-2	CASSRDLPSGELFF	TGTGCCAGCAGCCGCGACTTACCTTCCGGGGAGCTGTTTTTT
TRBD1	many	TRBJ2-3	TRBV7-3	CASSPGQLGTDTQYF	TGTGCCAGCAGCCCGGGACAGCTAGGCACAGATACGCAGTATTTT
TRBD1	many	TRBJ1-2	TRBV28	CASSLPGQLRDYGYTF	TGTGCCAGCAGTCTGCCGGGACAGCTTCGTGACTATGGCTACACCTTC
NA	NA	TRBJ1-5	TRBV28	CASSFNQPQHF	TGTGCCAGCAGTTTCAACCAGCCCCAGCATTTT
NA	many	TRBJ1-5	TRBV28	CASMDRSNQPQHF	TGTGCCAGCATGGACAGAAGCAATCAGCCCCAGCATTTT
TRBD2	NA	TRBJ2-5	TRBV6-1	CASRTGTSGGEETQYF	TGTGCCAGCAGGACCGGGACTAGCGGGGGCGAAGAGACCCAGTACTTC
NA	many	TRBJ2-5	TRBV6-5	CASSYSGRETQYF	TGTGCCAGCAGTTATAGTGGCCGGGAGACCCAGTACTTC
TRBD1	few	TRBJ2-7	TRBV7-9	CASSLSGGVVYEQYF	TGTGCCAGCAGCTTATCAGGGGGTGTAGTATACGAGCAGTACTTC
NA	few	TRBJ1-4	TRBV15	CATSTPGSNEKLFF	TGTGCCACCAGTACCCCCGGGTCTAATGAAAAACTGTTTTTT
NA	many	TRBJ1-1	TRBV28	CASSRNPRVNTEAFF	TGTGCCAGCAGCCGAAACCCCAGAGTGAACACTGAAGCTTTCTTT
TRBD2	many	TRBJ2-7	TRBV11-2	CASSFTREVYEQYF	TGTGCCAGCAGCTTTACGCGGGAGGTCTACGAGCAGTACTTC
TRBD2	NA	TRBJ2-1	TRBV28	CASSSVGLGGGAQKFF	TGTGCCAGCAGCTCGGTGGGGTTGGGCGGGGGGGCCCAGAAGTTCTTC
NA	NA	TRBJ1-1	TRBV27	CASSLSQPAEAFF	TGTGCCAGCAGTTTATCTCAGCCGGCTGAAGCTTTCTTT
TRBD1	many	TRBJ2-3	TRBV6-2/TRBV6-3	CASTPPGDRFTDTQYF	TGTGCCAGCACCCCACCCGGGGACAGATTCACAGATACGCAGTATTTT
NA	many	TRBJ2-1	TRBV10-2	CASKGQAYNEQFF	TGCGCCAGCAAGGGTCAGGCTTACAATGAGCAGTTCTTC
NA	NA	TRBJ1-5	TRBV12-3/TRBV12-4	CASSLTKGQPQHF	TGTGCCAGCAGTTTGACAAAGGGGCAGCCCCAGCATTTT
TRBD1	NA	TRBJ2-7	TRBV7-3	CASSPSSGQGGYEQYF	TGTGCCAGCAGCCCTTCGTCCGGACAGGGGGGCTACGAGCAGTACTTC
TRBD2	few	TRBJ2-5	TRBV5-1	CASREPSAGVETQYF	TGCGCCAGCAGGGAGCCCTCTGCGGGGGTGGAGACCCAGTACTTC
NA	few	TRBJ2-1	TRBV20-1	CSAPGWSSYNEQFF	TGCAGTGCCCCTGGCTGGAGCTCCTACAATGAGCAGTTCTTC
TRBD1	NA	TRBJ1-3	TRBV19	CASLRTGSGNTIYF	TGTGCCAGCCTACGGACAGGCTCTGGAAACACCATATATTTT
NA	few	TRBJ2-1	TRBV4-1	CASSQDVGSYNEQFF	TGCGCCAGCAGCCAAGACGTTGGCTCCTACAATGAGCAGTTCTTC
NA	few	TRBJ2-3	TRBV19	CASSPRNTGWGTDTQYF	TGTGCCAGTAGCCCCCGAAACACAGGGTGGGGCACAGATACGCAGTATTTT
NA	many	TRBJ2-3	TRBV2	CATHKLGTDTQYF	TGTGCCACCCACAAGTTAGGCACAGATACGCAGTATTTT
NA	few	TRBJ1-3	TRBV6-1	CARDSSGNTIYF	TGTGCCAGGGACAGCTCTGGAAACACCATATATTTT
NA	many	TRBJ1-2	TRBV2	CASSIRQSDSYGYTF	TGTGCCAGCAGCATCAGACAGTCGGATTCCTATGGCTACACCTTC
TRBD1	NA	TRBJ1-1	TRBV7-3	CASSSDRGRWTEAFF	TGTGCCAGCAGTTCCGACAGGGGGCGATGGACTGAAGCTTTCTTT
NA	many	TRBJ1-1	TRBV29-1	CSVNRAGFANTEAFF	TGCAGCGTTAATCGGGCAGGGTTTGCGAACACTGAAGCTTTCTTT
NA	many	TRBJ2-5	TRBV24-1	CATSDSGRGETQYF	TGTGCCACCAGTGATTCAGGTCGGGGGGAGACCCAGTACTTC